These T cell receptor beta chains were read from a single sample in a study of T cell responses to AZD1222 COVID-19 vaccine. The assay was immunoSEQ multiplex PCR, and TCRdb's table has in-frame clones only and misses some. The sample contains fewer than 200,000 clones, roughly 92% of which appear only once. The input for sequencing was peripheral blood, taken on day 0 of AZD1222 vaccination. The receptors derive from an adult in good health. Both conserved end residues are part of each CDR3. The order of the fields is D gene, J gene, V gene, clone size, CDR3 DNA, CDR3 protein. A D gene is named only where the DNA matches it firmly. Clone size is not always given. Where it is, it says once, few, many or a class for expanded clones.

D: TRBD2
J: TRBJ2-2
V: TRBV2
size: NA
DNA: TGTGCCAGCAGCAGAGGGGCTAGCGGGGATACGAACACCGGGGAGCTGTTTTTT
CDR3: CASSRGASGDTNTGELFF

D: TRBD2
J: TRBJ2-1
V: TRBV7-3
size: NA
DNA: TGTGCCAGCAGCCTGGGACTAGCGGGAGTGCCTGAGCAGTTCTTC
CDR3: CASSLGLAGVPEQFF

D: NA
J: TRBJ2-7
V: TRBV6-5
size: once
DNA: TGTGCCAGCAGCCCCTTTTGGACGGACCGGGCGGAGCAGTACTTC
CDR3: CASSPFWTDRAEQYF

D: TRBD2
J: TRBJ2-7
V: TRBV5-1
size: NA
DNA: TGCGCCAGCAGCTTGGCGGGGGGAAGCTCCTACGAGCAGTACTTC
CDR3: CASSLAGGSSYEQYF

D: NA
J: TRBJ2-7
V: TRBV3-1/TRBV3-2
size: NA
DNA: TGTGCCAGCAGCCAAGATAGGCAGTACGAGCAGTACTTC
CDR3: CASSQDRQYEQYF

D: NA
J: TRBJ1-2
V: TRBV6-5
size: NA
DNA: TGTGCCAGCAGTTACGCAGACAGATCCTATGGCTACACCTTC
CDR3: CASSYADRSYGYTF

D: TRBD2
J: TRBJ2-3
V: TRBV7-2
size: once
DNA: TGTGCCAGCAGCTTAGGCGGGAGACGGGCAGATACGCAGTATTTT
CDR3: CASSLGGRRADTQYF

D: NA
J: TRBJ2-5
V: TRBV7-2
size: NA
DNA: TGTGCCAGCACCCTCAGCAGGGGGGGTTACGAGACCCAGTACTTC
CDR3: CASTLSRGGYETQYF

D: NA
J: TRBJ1-2
V: TRBV6-5
size: NA
DNA: TGTGCCAGCAGTTACGGCCCCTTGGGGGATGGCTACACCTTC
CDR3: CASSYGPLGDGYTF

D: NA
J: TRBJ1-5
V: TRBV19
size: NA
DNA: TGTGCCAGTAGTATCACAGGGAGTCAGCCCCAGCATTTT
CDR3: CASSITGSQPQHF

D: NA
J: TRBJ2-4
V: TRBV4-2
size: NA
DNA: TGTGCCAGCAGCCAAGATCGAGGGGACCCAGGAGCCAAAAACATTCAGTACTTC
CDR3: CASSQDRGDPGAKNIQYF

D: NA
J: TRBJ1-6
V: TRBV3-1/TRBV3-2
size: few
DNA: TGTGCCAGCAGCCCGGGACCTAAAGGTTCACCCCTCCACTTT
CDR3: CASSPGPKGSPLHF

D: NA
J: TRBJ2-3
V: TRBV3-1/TRBV3-2
size: NA
DNA: TGTGCCAGCAGCCCCCCGACGGGAGTTCCAGATACGCAGTATTTT
CDR3: CASSPPTGVPDTQYF

D: TRBD2
J: TRBJ2-1
V: TRBV11-1
size: many
DNA: TGTGCCAGCAGCCCAACGCTAGCGGCCTACAATGAGCAGTTCTTC
CDR3: CASSPTLAAYNEQFF

D: TRBD2
J: TRBJ2-7
V: TRBV3-1/TRBV3-2
size: NA
DNA: TGTGCCAGCAGCCGGCGGGGGGCTTACGAGCAGTACTTC
CDR3: CASSRRGAYEQYF

D: TRBD1
J: TRBJ1-2
V: TRBV7-2
size: NA
DNA: TGTGCCAGCAGCAGAGGGACAGGGGCGCCCGACTATGGCTACACCTTC
CDR3: CASSRGTGAPDYGYTF

D: TRBD2
J: TRBJ2-7
V: TRBV20-1
size: few
DNA: TGCAGTGCTAGTTCCTCCGAGCGGGGGTTCACCTACGAGCAGTACTTC
CDR3: CSASSSERGFTYEQYF

D: NA
J: TRBJ1-1
V: TRBV5-5
size: NA
DNA: TGTGCCAGCAGCCCAAGGACGGCGAACACTGAAGCTTTCTTT
CDR3: CASSPRTANTEAFF

D: NA
J: TRBJ1-1
V: TRBV18
size: NA
DNA: TGTGCCAGCTCATCGACAGCCTTGAACACTGAAGCTTTCTTT
CDR3: CASSSTALNTEAFF

D: TRBD2
J: TRBJ2-7
V: TRBV7-2
size: few
DNA: TGTGCCAGCAGCACTATAGCGGGAGTGGTCCACGAGCAGTACTTC
CDR3: CASSTIAGVVHEQYF

D: NA
J: TRBJ1-5
V: TRBV20-1
size: NA
DNA: TGCAGTGCTAGTTCGGGGAGGGGCAATCAGCCCCAGCATTTT
CDR3: CSASSGRGNQPQHF

D: NA
J: TRBJ2-2
V: TRBV7-8
size: NA
DNA: TGTGCCAGCAGCTTATATTCAGGGTGGGGTACCGGGGAGCTGTTTTTT
CDR3: CASSLYSGWGTGELFF

D: NA
J: TRBJ2-1
V: TRBV6-5
size: NA
DNA: TGTGCCAGCAGTTCCCACGATTACAATGAGCAGTTCTTC
CDR3: CASSSHDYNEQFF

D: NA
J: TRBJ1-4
V: TRBV27
size: NA
DNA: TGTGCCAGCAGTTTTGTACAGGGACATGAAAAACTGTTTTTT
CDR3: CASSFVQGHEKLFF

D: NA
J: TRBJ1-2
V: TRBV27
size: NA
DNA: TGTGCCAGCAGTTTAAGGGGTTCCTTGGGCTACACCTTC
CDR3: CASSLRGSLGYTF

D: NA
J: TRBJ1-5
V: TRBV19
size: NA
DNA: TGTGCCAGTAGTATAGGGGGGGCGAGCAATCAGCCCCAGCATTTT
CDR3: CASSIGGASNQPQHF

D: TRBD2
J: TRBJ2-2
V: TRBV27
size: NA
DNA: TGTGCCAGCAGTTTATTTACGGGAGGGGGCGGGGAGCTGTTTTTT
CDR3: CASSLFTGGGGELFF

D: TRBD1
J: TRBJ1-1
V: TRBV25-1
size: few
DNA: TGTGCCAGCGAAAAATGGACAGGGACATCCCGTACTGAAGCTTTCTTT
CDR3: CASEKWTGTSRTEAFF

D: NA
J: TRBJ2-3
V: TRBV5-6
size: NA
DNA: TGTGCCAGCAGCTTGGGCGGAGGCACAGATACGCAGTATTTT
CDR3: CASSLGGGTDTQYF

D: TRBD2
J: TRBJ2-1
V: TRBV5-6
size: NA
DNA: TGTGCCAGCAGCTTAGTAGCGGGAGGGTACAATGAGCAGTTCTTC
CDR3: CASSLVAGGYNEQFF

D: TRBD1
J: TRBJ2-2
V: TRBV6-1
size: NA
DNA: TGTGCCAGCAGTGAAGGGACAGGGCCGAGCACCGGGGAGCTGTTTTTT
CDR3: CASSEGTGPSTGELFF

D: NA
J: TRBJ2-5
V: TRBV10-1
size: NA
DNA: TGCGCCAGCAGTGAGGGCGGACAGAAAGAGACCCAGTACTTC
CDR3: CASSEGGQKETQYF

D: TRBD1
J: TRBJ1-2
V: TRBV9
size: NA
DNA: TGTGCCAGCAGCGCTACCCCGGGACAGGGAAACTATGGCTACACCTTC
CDR3: CASSATPGQGNYGYTF

D: NA
J: TRBJ1-6
V: TRBV7-3
size: NA
DNA: TGTGCCAGCAGCCAACAGGGTACCTATAATTCACCCCTCCACTTT
CDR3: CASSQQGTYNSPLHF

D: TRBD2
J: TRBJ2-1
V: TRBV5-4
size: NA
DNA: TGTGCCAGCAGCAGAAAGGGACTAGCCTATGAGCAGTTCTTC
CDR3: CASSRKGLAYEQFF

D: NA
J: TRBJ2-3
V: TRBV7-3
size: NA
DNA: TGTGCCAGCAGCTTCTCCGACAGCACAGATACGCAGTATTTT
CDR3: CASSFSDSTDTQYF

D: TRBD2
J: TRBJ2-3
V: TRBV4-2
size: NA
DNA: TGTGCCAGCAGCGGGCGGGGGGGTGCCACAGATACGCAGTATTTT
CDR3: CASSGRGGATDTQYF

D: TRBD1
J: TRBJ1-1
V: TRBV19
size: NA
DNA: TGTGCCAGTAGACCCTTAGGACAGGGGGATGGCACTGAAGCTTTCTTT
CDR3: CASRPLGQGDGTEAFF

D: TRBD1
J: TRBJ2-1
V: TRBV30
size: NA
DNA: TGTGCCTGGAGCCGGGGACAGGGCAATATGAATGAGCAGTTCTTC
CDR3: CAWSRGQGNMNEQFF

D: NA
J: TRBJ1-3
V: TRBV7-3
size: NA
DNA: TGTGCCAGCAGCTTAAATGGAAACACCATATATTTT
CDR3: CASSLNGNTIYF

D: NA
J: TRBJ1-1
V: TRBV4-1
size: NA
DNA: TGCGCCAGCAGCTCCGCAGGAGACATGAACACTGAAGCTTTCTTT
CDR3: CASSSAGDMNTEAFF

D: NA
J: TRBJ2-1
V: TRBV12-3/TRBV12-4
size: NA
DNA: TGTGCCAGCAGGGGGTACAATGAGCAGTTCTTC
CDR3: CASRGYNEQFF

D: NA
J: TRBJ1-1
V: TRBV19
size: once
DNA: TGTGCCAGTAGTATTCGGGGGATTAACACTGAAGCTTTCTTT
CDR3: CASSIRGINTEAFF

D: TRBD2
J: TRBJ2-7
V: TRBV2
size: NA
DNA: TGTGCCAGCATTGGGACTAGCGGATACGAGCAGTACTTC
CDR3: CASIGTSGYEQYF

D: TRBD2
J: TRBJ2-3
V: TRBV6-2/TRBV6-3
size: NA
DNA: TGTGCCAGCAGTTACTCTCCGCCGGGGGGGCCGACAGATACGCAGTATTTT
CDR3: CASSYSPPGGPTDTQYF

D: NA
J: TRBJ2-4
V: TRBV29-1
size: NA
DNA: TGCAGCGCCGGGGAGAACATTCAGTACTTC
CDR3: CSAGENIQYF

D: NA
J: TRBJ1-1
V: TRBV4-3
size: medium-sized
DNA: TGCGCCAGCAGCCAAGGGTGGAGGCCCTCCACTGAAGCTTTCTTT
CDR3: CASSQGWRPSTEAFF

D: NA
J: TRBJ1-1
V: TRBV6-1
size: NA
DNA: TGTGCCAGCAGTGAAGTCCAGACTAATTATGCTTTATTT
CDR3: CASSEVQTNYALF

D: NA
J: TRBJ1-1
V: TRBV19
size: NA
DNA: TGTGCCAGTAGTATTAACCCGGGAGGCGACACTGAAGCTTTCTTT
CDR3: CASSINPGGDTEAFF

D: NA
J: TRBJ2-1
V: TRBV4-3
size: NA
DNA: TGCGCCAGCAGCCAAGGGTCTGAGCCGATCAATGAGCAGTTCTTC
CDR3: CASSQGSEPINEQFF

D: NA
J: TRBJ1-1
V: TRBV30
size: NA
DNA: TGTGCCTGGAGTGCACAGGGGAACACTGAAGCTTTCTTT
CDR3: CAWSAQGNTEAFF

D: NA
J: TRBJ2-1
V: TRBV7-9
size: few
DNA: TGTGCCAGCAGCATAGGATTTATGGACAATGAGCAGTTCTTC
CDR3: CASSIGFMDNEQFF

D: NA
J: TRBJ1-2
V: TRBV9
size: NA
DNA: TGTGCCAGCAGCCAAACCTACAGCCCAAACTATGGCTACACCTTC
CDR3: CASSQTYSPNYGYTF

D: NA
J: TRBJ1-1
V: TRBV7-2
size: once
DNA: TGTGCCAGCAGCGCGGCCGGGACCAAGAGGGCTTTCTTT
CDR3: CASSAAGTKRAFF

D: NA
J: TRBJ2-3
V: TRBV5-1
size: few
DNA: TGCGCCAGCAGCCTCGGACACAGGTCACCTAGCACAGATACGCAGTATTTT
CDR3: CASSLGHRSPSTDTQYF